This paragraph covers one T cell receptor (beta chain) sequence. Method: immunoSEQ multiplex PCR; TCRdb's copy keeps in-frame clones and lacks some. This table holds under 400,000 clones, roughly 88% found once. Looked up from germline, CDR1 is MNHEY and CDR2 is SMNVEV (reference sequence). V was pared by 6 bases and J by 0 bases, with 12 bases between. This CDR3 region has 15 residues. The data are from a study of cytomegalovirus exposure and HLA in healthy donors. The TCR was taken from a woman under 30 in good health and CMV-seronegative. Sequencing input: PBMCs. This chain joins TRBV27 and TRBJ1-5; D may be TRBD1 (5 bases). CDR3 bases: TGTGCCAGCAGGTTGACAGTTAATAGCAATCAGCCCCAGCATTTT. Protein: CASRLTVNSNQPQHF.